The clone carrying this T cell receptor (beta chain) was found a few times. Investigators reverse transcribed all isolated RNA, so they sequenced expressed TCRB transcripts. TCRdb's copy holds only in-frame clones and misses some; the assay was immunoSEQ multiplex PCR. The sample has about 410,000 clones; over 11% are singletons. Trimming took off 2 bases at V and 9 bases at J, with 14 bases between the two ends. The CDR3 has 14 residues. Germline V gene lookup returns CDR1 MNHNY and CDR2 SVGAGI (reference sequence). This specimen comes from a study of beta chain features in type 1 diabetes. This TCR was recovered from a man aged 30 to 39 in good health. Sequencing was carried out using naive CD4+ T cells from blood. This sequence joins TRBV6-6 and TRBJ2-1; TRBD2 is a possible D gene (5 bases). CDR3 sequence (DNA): TGTGCCAGCAGTTACCGACTATGGGAAGGTGAGCAGTTCTTC. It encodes CASSYRLWEGEQFF.